This entry concerns a single T cell receptor beta chain. The antigen is undetermined. This sample is part of a study of OX40 agonist ivuxolimab in advanced cancers. Study context: Two patients with cutaneous melanoma and one with hepatocellular carcinoma, three in total, showed partial responses. Study results and limitations: Antigens targeted by the expanded peripheral T cells were not determined.

Profiling relied on immunoSEQ multiplex PCR, and the TCRdb table lists in-frame clones only, not all of them. Of roughly 30,000 clones detected, 88% appear once; the ten largest clones hold approximately 59%. The CDR3 consists of 14 residues. The germline CDR1 and CDR2 sequences are SGDLS and YYNGEE. V lost 6 bases and J 5 bases, leaving 14 bases between the germline ends. The rearrangement uses TRBV9 and TRBJ2-2; the D gene is possibly TRBD1 (6 bases). Sample: CD4+ or CD8+ T cells sorted from blood, taken in a trial of the OX40 agonist ivuxolimab. The receptor was isolated from an adult with an advanced solid tumor such as melanoma, head and neck, liver or kidney cancer. Here the CDR3 DNA reads TGTGCCAGCAAGCCCGGGACATCGACCGGGGAGCTGTTTTTT. Its protein product is CASKPGTSTGELFF.